This TCR beta chain was documented in a study of T-cell reconstitution after alpha-beta-depleted transplantation in children. The CDR3 is made up of 17 amino acids. Per the germline V gene, CDR1 is KGHDR and CDR2 is SFDVKD. Trimming shortened V by 4 bases and J by 3 bases, and 17 bases separated the two germline ends. This clonotype showed up many times. Its cognate antigen is unknown. A TCRbeta library incorporating unique molecular identifiers was prepared. Each CDR3 protein is one row after TCRdb ran MiXCR on the PCR reads. Of approximately 200,000 distinct CDR3 sequences in the sample, 5.5% to 7% were seen once. Study findings and constraints: The study reportedly traced alpha-beta T cells about two months after transplant to several hundred expanded graft clones. In some patients, recipient T cells and intrathymic progenitors surviving conditioning explained high day-60 diversity. T-cell numbers and diversity, one year after transplant, stemmed largely from T cells that were newly produced.

This TCR came from a girl under three years old with combined immunodeficiency, due to receive a stem cell transplant. The sample was PBMCs, taken before TCRalphabeta/CD19-depleted stem cell transplant. V is TRBV24-1 and J is TRBJ2-2; D unresolved. CDR3: CATSDPGGQTHTGELFF. The CDR3 nucleotides read TGTGCCACCAGTGACCCCGGCGGCCAAACCCACACCGGGGAGCTGTTTTTT.